This T cell receptor (beta chain) was retrieved from a study of T cells in Graves' hyperthyroidism and ophthalmopathy. The CDR3 has 11 residues. Germline CDR1 KGHSH, CDR2 LQKENI. The V end was cut by 5 bases, the J end by 10 bases, with 9 bases between. Authors of the study amplified TCR beta CDR3 regions from RNA transcripts. First-round RT-PCR with HTBI primers amplified the TCR CDR3 region. MiXCR was run by TCRdb on the multiplex PCR reads, yielding one entry per CDR3 protein. There are over 350,000 distinct CDR3 sequences in the sample; about 14% occur only once, and around 30% lies in the top ten. Thyroid ultrasound and orbital computed tomography, with clinical symptoms and serum thyroxine and TRAb, informed diagnoses. This clonotype was seen ten or more times.

The sequence derives from a man in his forties or fifties with Graves' ophthalmopathy. The gene calls are TRBV18 and TRBJ2-1; no firm D call. Sequencing input: blood. CDR3: CASSNLGEQFF. The CDR3 DNA reads as TGTGCCAGCTCAAATTTAGGAGAGCAGTTCTTC.